This T cell receptor (beta chain) was observed in a study of beta chain features in type 1 diabetes. Study-wide findings and caveats: The study found that naive, central memory and Treg TCRB repertoires appeared more similar in patients than in healthy donors.

Sequencing targeted expressed TCRB transcripts, as all isolated RNA had been reverse transcribed. The method was immunoSEQ multiplex PCR; TCRdb's version includes in-frame clones alone and lacks a portion of them. The repertoire has 900,000 or so clones, 15% to 20% of them found once; the top ten carry about 0.02%. Details on this clone: Antigen specificity is unknown. Other DNA sequences in this sample translate to the same CDR3.

The CDR3 is 13 amino acids. V lost 3 bases to trimming and J lost 3 bases, with 9 bases between them. Germline V gene data show CDR1 as SGDLS and CDR2 as YYNGEE. The genes are TRBV9 and TRBJ2-5; D is possibly TRBD1 or TRBD2 (5 bases each). The clonotype comes from a woman aged 18-29 years in good health. The sample taken for sequencing was naive CD4+ T cells from blood. The CDR3 region has the DNA TGTGCCAGCAGCGCGGGGCCCAAAGAGACCCAGTACTTC. It specifies CASSAGPKETQYF.